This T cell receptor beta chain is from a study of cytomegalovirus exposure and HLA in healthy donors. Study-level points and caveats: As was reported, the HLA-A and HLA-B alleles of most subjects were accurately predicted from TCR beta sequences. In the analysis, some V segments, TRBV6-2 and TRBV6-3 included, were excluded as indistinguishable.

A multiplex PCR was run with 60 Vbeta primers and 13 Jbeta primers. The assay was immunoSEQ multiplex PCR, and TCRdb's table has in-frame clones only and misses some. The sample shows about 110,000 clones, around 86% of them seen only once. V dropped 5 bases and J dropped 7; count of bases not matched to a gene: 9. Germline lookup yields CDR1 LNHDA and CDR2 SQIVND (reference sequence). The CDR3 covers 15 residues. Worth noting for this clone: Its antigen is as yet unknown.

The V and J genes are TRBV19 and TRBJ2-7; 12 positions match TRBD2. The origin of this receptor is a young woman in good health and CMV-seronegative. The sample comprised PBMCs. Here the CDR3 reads CASSRKGLAGQEQYF. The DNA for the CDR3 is TGTGCCAGTAGTCGAAAAGGACTAGCGGGACAAGAGCAGTACTTC. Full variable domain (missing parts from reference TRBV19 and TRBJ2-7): DGGITQSPKYLFRKEGQNVTLSCEQNLNHDAMYWYRQDPGQGLRLIYYSQIVNDFQKGDIAEGYSVSREKKESFPLTVTSAQKNPTAFYLCASSRKGLAGQEQYFGPGTRLTVT.